This T cell receptor (beta chain) was documented in a study of CD8 T cells in ankylosing spondylitis (dated by TCRdb to 2016 to 2017). Regarding the study in general: The study set out to find disease-linked TCR variants by profiling T cell receptor beta repertoires in ankylosing spondylitis patients and healthy donors. In total, the full study cohort was made up of 110 or so healthy donors and approximately 27 ankylosing spondylitis patients. Peripheral blood was sampled, and synovial fluid was additionally collected from ankylosing spondylitis patients. Results and caveats for the whole study, not just this receptor: Some of the motif variants had been reported before in the synovial fluid and blood of reactive arthritis patients, a finding that suggests common disease-initiation mechanisms. In peripheral blood, the disease-linked clones were found at relatively low frequencies and had a CD8+ phenotype. Blood from ankylosing spondylitis patients appeared to be characterized by a TCR beta motif composed of several highly homologous amino acid variants. The disease-linked clones were reported to be significantly enriched in matched synovial fluid samples from ankylosing spondylitis patients.

In this sample, this clonotype turned up many times. The antigen it binds to is not known. No base qualities exist here, and no much larger clone lies one base off it. From the cysteine up to the phenylalanine, the CDR3 has a length of 13 residues. CDR3 DNA only is kept here, 39 bases in frame from base 1. V drops 6 bases and J drops 7 bases, leaving 12 bases in between. Instrument used: Illumina HiSeq 2500. Quantitative 5'-RACE with molecular barcodes was used to prepare TCR beta libraries. The study's own analysis went as follows. To identify disease-linked TCR variants, a new computational method was used, one built on a probabilistic model of VDJ rearrangement. TCRdb reprocessed the public reads (quality trimming at Q25 with fastp, clone calling with MiXCR) and kept in-frame beta chains. Every distinct CDR3 protein forms one entry, paired with its most common genes and DNA. These V and J calls rely on TCRdb rather than the paper's analysis. The sample table contains 250,000 to 300,000 distinct CDR3 sequences; only one count was recorded for about 20% of them. The biggest ten clones account for roughly 8% of the sample.

This TCR was sampled from a male donor with ankylosing spondylitis or in good health (not recorded which). The chain is assembled from TRBV12-3 or TRBV12-4 and TRBJ2-2; the D gene is perhaps TRBD1 or TRBD2, each of them matching over 5 bases. The sample was blood, either unsorted or a sorted T cell fraction (not recorded which). Here the CDR3 is given as CASSKGTGGELFF. The bases are TGTGCCAGCAGCAAAGGGACCGGCGGGGAGCTGTTTTTT.